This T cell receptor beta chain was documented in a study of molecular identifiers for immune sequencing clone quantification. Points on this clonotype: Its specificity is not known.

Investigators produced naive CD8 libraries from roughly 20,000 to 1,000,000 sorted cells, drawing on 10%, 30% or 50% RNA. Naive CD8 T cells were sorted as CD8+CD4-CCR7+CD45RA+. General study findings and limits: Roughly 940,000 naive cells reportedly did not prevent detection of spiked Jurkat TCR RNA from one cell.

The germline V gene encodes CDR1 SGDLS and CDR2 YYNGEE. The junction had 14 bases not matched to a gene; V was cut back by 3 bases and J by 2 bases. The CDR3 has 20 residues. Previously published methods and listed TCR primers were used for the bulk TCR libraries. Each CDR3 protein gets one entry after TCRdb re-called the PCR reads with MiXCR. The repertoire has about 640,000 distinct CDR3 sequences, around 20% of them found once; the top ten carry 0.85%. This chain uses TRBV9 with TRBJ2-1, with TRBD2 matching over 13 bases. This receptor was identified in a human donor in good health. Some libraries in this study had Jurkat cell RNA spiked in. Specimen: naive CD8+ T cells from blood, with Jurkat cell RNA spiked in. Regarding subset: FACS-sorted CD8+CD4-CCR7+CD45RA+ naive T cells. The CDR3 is CASSGAGTSGTGGAYNEQFF. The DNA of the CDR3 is TGTGCCAGCAGCGGCGCCGGGACTAGCGGGACGGGCGGCGCCTACAATGAGCAGTTCTTC.